This T cell receptor beta chain was sequenced for a study of human T cells and chemical hapten exposure. TCRdb redid the calling of the RACE reads with MiXCR, one entry per CDR3 protein. Among 80,000 to 100,000 distinct CDR3 sequences listed, roughly a quarter were seen once. The time point denotes: patch test 3, about 24 weeks after DPC sensitization. The sample's treatment: therapeutic diphenylcyclopropenone sensitization with weekly scalp DPC. CDR1 is MGHRA, CDR2 YSYEKL, per germline. There are 15 residues in the CDR3. V was clipped by 3 bases and J by 8 bases; unmatched bases: 7. The gene calls are TRBV4-1 and TRBJ2-1, with 10 positions matching TRBD2. The sample was whole blood, taken in connection with sensitization to the hapten diphenylcyclopropenone (DPC). This receptor was identified in a man aged 35 to 55 with alopecia areata. Some clones in this sample may be carry-over from other donors' samples. The CDR3 nucleotides read TGCGCCAGCAGCCAGGCCCAGCGGGAGGGCGATGAGCAGTTCTTC. Amino acids: CASSQAQREGDEQFF.